The 13 T cell receptor beta chains reported below all come from one sample, sequenced in a study of T cell responses to AZD1222 COVID-19 vaccine. TCRdb keeps only in-frame clones here, not all; method: immunoSEQ multiplex PCR. The sample carries more than 85,000 clones, about nine tenths recorded once. The source material was peripheral blood, sampled on day 0 of AZD1222 vaccination. The receptors shown here come from an adult in good health.

This chain joins TRBV10-3 and TRBJ2-1; 7 bases match TRBD2. The CDR3 is 16 residues long. Trimming at V came to 8 bases and at J to 3 bases, leaving 13 bases not matched to a gene. CDR1 is ENHRY and CDR2 is SYGVKD in the germline V gene. CDR3 sequence: CAILSRSGPNYNEQFF. The CDR3 bases are TGTGCCATCCTGTCCCGTAGCGGGCCCAACTACAATGAGCAGTTCTTC.

This clone occurred once. This chain connects TRBV3-1 (or the pseudogene TRBV3-2) to TRBJ1-5; D gene uncertain. CDR1 LGHDT and CDR2 YNNKEL come from the germline V gene (reference sequence). This CDR3 spans 20 amino acids. V shed 0 bases and J shed 0 bases, with 21 bases lying between them. The CDR3 DNA follows: TGTGCCAGCAGCCAAGAGTCAGAGAGTACGACACCTTATAGCAATCAGCCCCAGCATTTT. The encoded protein is CASSQESESTTPYSNQPQHF.

The chain recombines TRBV5-1 with TRBJ1-3; 7 nucleotides line up with TRBD1. The V and J ends lost 4 bases and 7 bases, in that order; junction bases with no gene match: 11. This CDR3 spans 15 amino acids. Germline assignment: CDR1 SGHRS and CDR2 YFSETQ. Written as DNA, the CDR3 is TGCGCCAGCAGCGATCCCTCAGGGGGTCGGAACACCATATATTTT. Translated: CASSDPSGGRNTIYF.

The rearrangement uses TRBV30 and TRBJ2-5, with D hard to call. Germline values: CDR1 GTSNPN, CDR2 SVGIG (reference sequence). Trimming took off 4 bases at V and 2 bases at J, with 26 bases between the two ends. The CDR3 extends over 18 amino acids. The CDR3 is CAWMAKIGRLSLQETQYF. Here the CDR3 DNA reads TGTGCCTGGATGGCAAAAATAGGGCGCCTCTCACTACAAGAGACCCAGTACTTC.

A single count supports this clone. The rearrangement links TRBV7-9 to TRBJ1-1; 8 positions agree with TRBD1. The CDR3 runs 15 residues. Germline lookup yields CDR1 SEHNR and CDR2 FQNEAQ (reference sequence). V shed 5 bases and J 0 bases; nucleotides not matched to a gene: 5. The CDR3 nucleotides read TGTGCCAGCAGCCCCCGGACAGGGCTGAACACTGAAGCTTTCTTT. This codes for CASSPRTGLNTEAFF.

The V and J genes are TRBV18 and TRBJ1-6; a weak D match, TRBD1 (5 bases). V gave up 5 bases and J gave up 5 bases, with 10 bases separating them. The CDR3 has 14 amino acids. CDR1 KGHSH and CDR2 LQKENI come from the germline V gene. The CDR3 coding sequence is TGTGCCAGCTCAATGGGACGGGATAATTCACCCCTCCACTTT. Encoded protein: CASSMGRDNSPLHF.

V is TRBV6-1 and J is TRBJ1-4; tentatively, D is TRBD1 (5 bases). The CDR3 has 18 residues. Trimming took off 2 bases at V and 4 bases at J, with 20 bases between the two ends. Germline-derived CDR1 and CDR2 are MNHNS and SASEGT. The CDR3 sequence is CASSEFPGMGGINEKLFF. In DNA form, the CDR3 reads TGTGCCAGCAGTGAATTCCCCGGGATGGGGGGGATTAATGAAAAACTGTTTTTT.

The gene calls are TRBV2 and TRBJ2-3; D is ambiguous. The CDR3 covers 15 residues. Germline V gene data show CDR1 as SNHLY and CDR2 as FYNNEI. V lost 5 bases, J lost 0 bases, and 12 bases lay in between. Here the CDR3 reads CASSRTQTSTDTQYF. In DNA, the CDR3 is TGTGCCAGCAGTCGAACACAAACTAGCACAGATACGCAGTATTTT.

The J gene is TRBJ2-1, the V gene TRBV11-3, with 7 positions matching TRBD2. From germline, CDR1 is SGHNT and CDR2 YENEEA. The ends lost 0 bases at V and 9 bases at J; junction bases unmatched: 8. The CDR3 covers 15 residues. The CDR3 DNA follows: TGTGCCAGCAGCTTAGACGGGACTATTCAGGGTGAGCAGTTCTTC. Translated, it gives CASSLDGTIQGEQFF. Variable domain in full (rest from reference TRBV11-3 and TRBJ2-1): EAGVVQSPRYKIIEKKQPVAFWCNPISGHNTLYWYLQNLGQGPELLIRYENEEAVDDSQLPKDRFSAERLKGVDSTLKIQPAELGDSAVYLCASSLDGTIQGEQFFGPGTRLTVL.

The chain couples TRBV7-8 to TRBJ2-1; 12 bases agree with TRBD2. Germline V gene sequence: CDR1 SGHVS, CDR2 FQNEAQ. J lost 7 bases, V lost 5 bases, and 12 bases had no gene match. CDR3 size: 17 residues. In DNA, the CDR3 is TGTGCCAGCAGCGCAGCCCTTCTAGCGGGGGGGCGGAATGAGCAGTTCTTC. Protein product: CASSAALLAGGRNEQFF.

This chain joins TRBV25-1 and TRBJ1-6; D ambiguous. V was pared by 7 bases and J by 4 bases, with 11 bases between. The germline V gene encodes CDR1 MGHDK and CDR2 SYGVNS. CDR3 length: 14 residues. The CDR3 region is CASIGLGYNSPLHF. The DNA of the CDR3 is TGTGCCAGCATTGGTCTGGGGTATAATTCACCCCTCCACTTT. The full variable domain, completed using reference TRBV25-1 and TRBJ1-6, is EADIYQTPRYLVIGTGKKITLECSQTMGHDKMYWYQQDPGMELHLIHYSYGVNSTEKGDLSSESTVSRIRTEHFPLTLESARPSHTSQYLCASIGLGYNSPLHFGNGTRLTVT.

This chain uses TRBV3-1 (or the pseudogene TRBV3-2) with TRBJ2-3, with 8 bases identical to TRBD2. This CDR3 has 16 residues. The germline gives CDR1 LGHDT, CDR2 YNNKEL (reference sequence). V was clipped by 1 base and J by 2 bases; unmatched bases: 5. CDR3 region: CASSQVSGGSTDTQYF. The CDR3 DNA sequence: TGTGCCAGCAGCCAAGTCTCGGGGGGGTCCACAGATACGCAGTATTTT.

The V and J genes are TRBV30 and TRBJ2-7; D not certain. Germline CDR1 and CDR2: GTSNPN and SVGIG (reference sequence). V was cut by 3 bases and J by 2 bases, with 26 bases left in between. The CDR3 length is 18 residues. As DNA, the CDR3 is TGTGCCTGGAGATTTTTCGGCAGCGCTTCCAACCTCCCCTACGAGCAGTACTTC. Its protein product is CAWRFFGSASNLPYEQYF.